These 11 T cell receptor beta chains originate from one sample sequenced in a study of human T cells and chemical hapten exposure. A single record per CDR3 protein comes from TCRdb applying MiXCR to the RACE reads. This table has about 120,000 distinct CDR3 sequences, around an eighth appearing once. This sample's time point: pre-sensitization, week 0. As for treatment: therapeutic diphenylcyclopropenone sensitization with weekly scalp DPC. The sample in question was whole blood, obtained in connection with sensitization to the hapten diphenylcyclopropenone (DPC). The receptors shown here come from a woman aged 18-29 years with alopecia areata. Some clones in this sample may be carry-over from other donors' samples.

This clonotype occurred many times. V and J are TRBV12-3 or TRBV12-4 and TRBJ1-1; 9 positions match TRBD1. V lost 5 bases, J lost 6 bases, and 10 bases stayed unmatched. The CDR3 extends over 15 amino acids. CDR3 DNA: TGTGCCAGCAGTATTCCCGGGACAGGGAAGTCTGAAGCTTTCTTT. It codes for CASSIPGTGKSEAFF.

For the CDR3, the DNA is TGTGCCAGCAGGAACTGGGACAGTTTGAATGAAAAACTGTTTTTT. It translates to CASRNWDSLNEKLFF. The V call is TRBV27, the J call TRBJ1-4; 7 bases are a match to TRBD1. CDR1 and CDR2 from the germline V gene are MNHEY and SMNVEV (reference sequence). Trimming removed 6 bases from V and 5 bases from J; junction bases left unmatched: 9. The CDR3 extends over 15 amino acids.

The rearrangement links TRBV7-6 to TRBJ2-1, with D uncertain. The CDR3 spans 13 residues. Germline assignment: CDR1 SGHVS and CDR2 FNYEAQ. The ends were cut back, 3 bases at V and 5 bases at J, with 8 bases in the middle. In DNA, the CDR3 is TGTGCCAGCAGCTTTGGGGTGAACAATGAGCAGTTCTTC. Translating it yields CASSFGVNNEQFF. The full variable domain, completed using reference TRBV7-6 and TRBJ2-1, is GAGVSQSPRYKVTKRGQDVALRCDPISGHVSLYWYRQALGQGPEFLTYFNYEAQQDKSGLPNDRFSAERPEGSISTLTIQRTEQRDSAMYRCASSFGVNNEQFFGPGTRLTVL.

This clonotype was observed a handful of times. The chain has TRBV29-1 and TRBJ1-2, with D tentatively TRBD1 (6 bases). The CDR3 contains 13 residues. Trimming removed 5 bases at V and 4 bases at J, with 14 bases between. In germline, CDR1 is SQVTM, CDR2 ANQGSEA. The CDR3 nucleotides read TGCAGCGTTCCCAGGGGTTTGGGCTATGGCTACACCTTC. It is translated as CSVPRGLGYGYTF.

By frequency in the sample, this clonotype is medium-sized. V usage is TRBV7-2 and J usage is TRBJ1-2, with 10 bases matching TRBD1. The CDR3 totals 16 residues. Trimming cost V 5 bases and J 7 bases; bases outside gene matches: 13. The germline gives CDR1 SGHTA, CDR2 FQGNSA. The CDR3 nucleotides are TGTGCCAGCAGCCTAACAGGACAGGGGGTGACTTTTGGCTACACCTTC. Translated: CASSLTGQGVTFGYTF.

This clonotype was counted many times. The genes are TRBV25-1 and TRBJ2-1; TRBD2 matches at 9 bases. The germline gives CDR1 MGHDK, CDR2 SYGVNS. The length of the CDR3 is 16 residues. Trimming took 4 bases from V and 0 from J; bases not matched to a gene: 4. The CDR3 region has the DNA TGTGCCAGCAGTGCCTTTAGCGGGGGCTCCTACAATGAGCAGTTCTTC. Protein sequence: CASSAFSGGSYNEQFF.

The CDR3, as DNA: TGTGCCAGCAACTTACCGGCCCACCGGAATGGCTACACCTTC. Encoded protein: CASNLPAHRNGYTF. This sequence joins TRBV6-2 or TRBV6-3 and TRBJ1-2; the D is unclear. V shed 7 bases and J shed 6 bases, with 18 bases lying between them. CDR3 length equals 14 residues. Germline V CDR1 and CDR2: MNHEY, SVGEGT.

This clonotype was counted many times. This chain joins TRBV6-2 or TRBV6-3 and TRBJ2-3; no clear D gene. This CDR3 is built from 13 residues. Germline-derived CDR1 and CDR2 are MNHEY and SVGEGT. Trimming pared 6 bases from V and 0 bases from J, leaving 7 bases between. In DNA form, the CDR3 reads TGTGCCAGCAGCTATTTTAGCACAGATACGCAGTATTTT. Residues: CASSYFSTDTQYF.

This chain's CDR3 is CASSTRQGTADTQYF. CDR3 DNA sequence: TGTGCCAGCAGCACCAGACAGGGGACGGCAGATACGCAGTATTTT. The V gene is TRBV11-3, the J gene TRBJ2-3, with TRBD1 identical over 8 bases. The CDR3 loop spans 15 amino acids. V shed 5 bases, J shed 4 bases, and the junction held 8 bases outside the gene matches. The germline gives CDR1 SGHNT, CDR2 YENEEA.

This chain uses TRBV29-1 with TRBJ1-4; 7 bases fit TRBD1. Germline CDR1 and CDR2: SQVTM and ANQGSEA. V trimming: 6 bases; J trimming: 4 bases; junction bases outside the gene matches: 8. CDR3 size: 14 residues. The CDR3 nucleotides read TGCAGCGTAGTATCCGGGACAGATAATGAAAAACTGTTTTTT. Translated: CSVVSGTDNEKLFF. Full variable domain (remainder filled in from reference TRBV29-1 and TRBJ1-4): SAVISQKPSRDICQRGTSLTIQCQVDSQVTMMFWYRQQPGQSLTLIATANQGSEATYESGFVIDKFPISRPNLTFSTLTVSNMSPEDSSIYLCSVVSGTDNEKLFFGSGTQLSVL.

This rearrangement joins TRBV7-9 to TRBJ1-5, with D possibly matching TRBD1 (6 bases). Trimming removed 5 bases at V and 3 bases at J, with 14 bases between. CDR1 is SEHNR and CDR2 is FQNEAQ in the germline V gene (reference sequence). The CDR3 is 15 amino acids. CDR3 sequence: CASSPRGGANQPQHF. CDR3 in DNA: TGTGCCAGCAGCCCCCGGGGGGGGGCCAATCAGCCCCAGCATTTT.